This T cell receptor beta chain is drawn from a study of CD8 T cells in ankylosing spondylitis (dated by TCRdb to the late 2010s). Notes on the research overall: The study profiled T cell receptor beta repertoires in healthy donors and ankylosing spondylitis patients to find disease-linked TCR variants. Peripheral blood samples were taken, and synovial fluid was additionally collected from ankylosing spondylitis patients. In total, the full study cohort was made up of some 110 healthy donors and 25 or so ankylosing spondylitis patients.

These reads were obtained on an Illumina HiSeq 2500. Quantitative 5'-RACE with molecular barcodes was used to prepare TCR beta libraries. The paper's data handling went like this. To identify disease-linked TCR variants, a new computational method was used, one built on a probabilistic model of VDJ rearrangement. TCRdb's own reprocessing of the public reads used fastp at Q25 and MiXCR and kept productive beta chains. CDR3 protein duplicates are merged, each entry listing the most common genes and DNA. These V and J calls rely on TCRdb rather than the paper's analysis. This sample is represented by 250,000 to 350,000 distinct CDR3 sequences; around 21% of them were singletons. The top ten clonotypes cover approximately 3.7% of the sample. Concerning this clonotype: Its antigen is not yet known. No much larger clone is present one base from it, and per-base qualities are unavailable.

General study outcomes and caveats: A CD8+ phenotype was shown by the disease-linked clones, which were found at relatively low frequencies in peripheral blood. Blood from ankylosing spondylitis patients appeared to be characterized by a TCR beta motif composed of several highly homologous amino acid variants. Some TCR beta motif variants had previously been reported in synovial fluid and blood of reactive arthritis patients, which suggested common disease-initiation mechanisms. Significant enrichment of the disease-linked clones was reported in matched synovial fluid samples from ankylosing spondylitis patients.

Source material: blood, either unsorted or a sorted T cell fraction (not recorded which). The source is a female donor with ankylosing spondylitis or in good health (not recorded which).

Here the CDR3 is given as CASSGTSGLKTQETQYF. The DNA sequence is TGTGCCAGCAGCGGGACTAGCGGACTAAAGACCCAAGAGACCCAGTACTTC. The chain uses TRBV9 and TRBJ2-5, with 10 bases in between that match TRBD2. Via the germline V gene, CDR1 is SGDLS and CDR2 YYNGEE. The CDR3 spans 17 residues, from the cysteine through the phenylalanine. Of the read, only the CDR3 DNA is kept; its 51 bases are in frame from base 1. V ends up 3 bases short and J 1 base short, with an unmatched junction base count of 9.